The rows below give T cell receptor beta chains drawn from one sample of a study of blood T cell repertoires in COVID-19. Produced via immunoSEQ multiplex PCR; TCRdb's table is partial and in-frame only. The data hold tens of thousands of clones, with 65% to 90% observed a single time. The sample comprised peripheral blood. These receptors were collected from an elderly woman with active or convalescent COVID-19. CDR3s include the opening cysteine and the closing phenylalanine or tryptophan. A D gene is named only where the DNA matches it firmly. The listing skips clone size in some rows; elsewhere it reads once, few, many or a size class.

>TRBV7-3|.|TRBJ1-2|.
TGTGCCAGCAGCTCCCCCGGGGGCTATGGCTACACCTTC
CASSSPGGYGYTF
>TRBV11-2|.|TRBJ2-7|TRBD2
TGTGCCAGCAGAGAAGGGACTAGCCCTACCGAGCAGTACTTC
CASREGTSPTEQYF
>TRBV29-1|.|TRBJ2-3|TRBD2
TGCAGCGTTGAGTCGCTAGCGGGAGGCCCAGATACGCAGTATTTT
CSVESLAGGPDTQYF
>TRBV7-3|.|TRBJ1-1|.
TGTGCCAGCAGCCTCGGACAGAACACTGAAGCTTTCTTT
CASSLGQNTEAFF
>TRBV6-2/TRBV6-3|.|TRBJ2-7|.
TGTGCCAGCAGTTACTCCCAGGGCTTTTTGTACGAGCAGTACTTC
CASSYSQGFLYEQYF
>TRBV23-1|.|TRBJ1-1|.
TGCGCCAGCAGTCAATTTGAGGGGACACTGAACACTGAAGCTTTCTTT
CASSQFEGTLNTEAFF
>TRBV7-8|.|TRBJ2-5|.
TGTGCCAGCAGCTTTCGGCAGGGGAATTTGGAGACCCAGTACTTC
CASSFRQGNLETQYF
>TRBV7-2|.|TRBJ1-6|TRBD1
TGTGCCAGCAGCTTAGAACAGGGGAAGAATTCACCCCTCCACTTT
CASSLEQGKNSPLHF
>TRBV25-1|.|TRBJ1-6|.
TGTGCCAGCAGTGAACGAGGCTATAATTCACCCCTCCACTTT
CASSERGYNSPLHF
>TRBV24-1|.|TRBJ2-1|.
TGTGCCACCAGTCGCGGGTACAATGAGCAGTTCTTC
CATSRGYNEQFF
>TRBV7-2|.|TRBJ1-1|.
TGTGCCAGCAGCTTCAGGAAGAACACTGAAGCTTTCTTT
CASSFRKNTEAFF
>TRBV30|.|TRBJ1-1|.
TGTGCCTGGAGTGCGGAAGGAAAACTAATTAGATTGAACACTGAAGCTTTCTTT
CAWSAEGKLIRLNTEAFF
>TRBV7-9|.|TRBJ1-1|.
TGTGCCAGCAGCCTCGGGACACTCCATGGGCGGGCTTTCTTT
CASSLGTLHGRAFF
>TRBV5-4|.|TRBJ1-1|TRBD1
TGTGCCAGCAGCTCGACTCGACAGGGGGGAGTCACTGAAGCTTTCTTT
CASSSTRQGGVTEAFF
>TRBV27|.|TRBJ1-2|TRBD1
TGTGCCAGCAGTTTCCTGGACAGGGGAAACTATGGCTACACCTTC
CASSFLDRGNYGYTF
>TRBV7-8|.|TRBJ2-7|.
TGTGCCAGCAGCCTAGAACTCTACGAGCAGTACTTC
CASSLELYEQYF
>TRBV5-1|once|TRBJ2-1|TRBD2
TGCGCCAGCAGCTTGGAGGCGGGGGGGCCATACAATGAGCAGTTCTTC
CASSLEAGGPYNEQFF
>TRBV29-1|.|TRBJ1-3|TRBD1
TGCAGCGTCACCCGGGACAGCTCTGGAAACACCATATATTTT
CSVTRDSSGNTIYF
>TRBV29-1|.|TRBJ1-2|TRBD1
TGCAGCGTTGATGCTGGGACAGAAGATTCCACCTTC
CSVDAGTEDSTF
>TRBV6-5|.|TRBJ1-1|.
TGTGCCAGCAGTTACAGTCAGCGCTCTGAAGCTTTCTTT
CASSYSQRSEAFF
>TRBV5-4|.|TRBJ2-7|TRBD2
TGTGCCAGCAGCTCTAGCGGGGGGGCCTACGAGCAGTACTTC
CASSSSGGAYEQYF
>TRBV5-4|.|TRBJ2-5|TRBD2
TGTGCCAGCAGCTTGGATGCAGCGGGGGGGCCAGAGACCCAGTACTTC
CASSLDAAGGPETQYF
>TRBV18|.|TRBJ1-2|.
TGTGCCAGCTCACCACCCAACCGGGGGTATGGCTACACCTTC
CASSPPNRGYGYTF
>TRBV4-3|.|TRBJ2-3|TRBD1
TGCGCCAGCAGCCAAACCGGGACAGGGGGAGATACGCAGTATTTT
CASSQTGTGGDTQYF
>TRBV6-5|.|TRBJ2-6|.
TGTGCCAGCAGACTCTCAGGGTCTGGGGCCAACGTCCTGACTTTC
CASRLSGSGANVLTF
>TRBV18|.|TRBJ1-1|.
TGTGCCAGCTCACCAACAGAGAACACTGAAGCTTTCTTT
CASSPTENTEAFF
>TRBV4-3|.|TRBJ2-7|TRBD2
TGCGCCAGCAGCCAGCCCCGACTAGCGGGAGCTGGCGAGCAGTACTTC
CASSQPRLAGAGEQYF
>TRBV5-1|.|TRBJ1-4|.
TGCGCCAGCAGCTTGGACGGACAGACTAATGAAAAACTGTTTTTT
CASSLDGQTNEKLFF
>TRBV19|.|TRBJ2-5|TRBD2
TGTGCCAGTAGTATAGGGTGGCGGGAGGGCATCAAGACCCAGTACTTC
CASSIGWREGIKTQYF
>TRBV28|.|TRBJ1-5|.
TGTGCCAGCAGTTTCCCCGACAGGCTAAATCAGCCCCAGCATTTT
CASSFPDRLNQPQHF
>TRBV5-8|once|TRBJ2-2|TRBD1
TGTGCCAGCAGCCCGGGACAGGGCCCATTCACCGGGGAGCTGTTTTTT
CASSPGQGPFTGELFF
>TRBV7-2|.|TRBJ1-1|.
TGTGCCAGCAGCTTAGCGCGTTTTATCGACACTGAAGCTTTCTTT
CASSLARFIDTEAFF
>TRBV5-1|.|TRBJ1-2|.
TGCGCCAGCAGCTTGTTCAGGGCCCATGGCTACACCTTC
CASSLFRAHGYTF
>TRBV5-1|.|TRBJ2-5|TRBD2
TGCGCCAGCAGTCCATTGGTTCCTAGCGGGGGAGGAGAGACCCAGTACTTC
CASSPLVPSGGGETQYF
>TRBV11-2|.|TRBJ1-2|.
TGTGCCAGCAGCGTCGACCGCGGGGATGGCTACACCTTC
CASSVDRGDGYTF
>TRBV7-8|.|TRBJ2-7|TRBD1
TGTGCCAGCAGCCCTGTCACAGGGGGAGAGGTCGAGCAGTACTTC
CASSPVTGGEVEQYF
>TRBV7-3|.|TRBJ2-2|.
TGTGCCAGCAGCTTATGGGGCTACGGGGAGCTGTTTTTT
CASSLWGYGELFF
>TRBV6-6|few|TRBJ2-1|TRBD2
TGTGCCAGCAGGGAGACTAGCGGGAGTATTAATGAGCAGTTCTTC
CASRETSGSINEQFF
>TRBV7-2|.|TRBJ1-1|.
TGTGCCAGCAGCTTCGTACAGCGCAGGGCGATCACTGAAGCTTTCTTT
CASSFVQRRAITEAFF
>TRBV14|.|TRBJ2-7|.
TGTGCCAGCAGCTTGATGGGAGTGAGCTCCTACGAGCAGTACTTC
CASSLMGVSSYEQYF
>TRBV29-1|.|TRBJ1-5|TRBD1
TGCAGCGTTGAAGAGACAGGGGTCAATCAGCCCCAGCATTTT
CSVEETGVNQPQHF
>TRBV7-9|.|TRBJ2-5|TRBD2
TGTGCCAGCAGGGGACTAGCGGGGGAGACCCAGTACTTC
CASRGLAGETQYF
>TRBV18|.|TRBJ2-1|TRBD2
TGTGCCAGCTCACCCGGCACTAGCGGAAACAATGAGCAGTTCTTC
CASSPGTSGNNEQFF
>TRBV12-5|.|TRBJ2-1|TRBD2
TGTGCTAGTGGCCGGACTAGCGGGAGTGGTTCCTACAATGAGCAGTTCTTC
CASGRTSGSGSYNEQFF